The next 5 T cell receptor beta chains were all read from a single sample in a study of CD8 T cells in Susac syndrome. Reverse transcription used about 0.45 to 1 ug RNA and random hexamers. MiXCR was run by TCRdb on the immunoSEQ multiplex PCR reads, yielding one entry per CDR3 protein. The table shows 150,000 to 200,000 distinct CDR3 sequences, with roughly 95% occurring only once. Sequencing input: CD4+ T cells from PBMCs. The receptors stem from a human donor with Susac syndrome.

The rearrangement uses TRBV10-3 and TRBJ2-1; D possibly corresponds to TRBD2 (5 bases). In germline, CDR1 is ENHRY, CDR2 SYGVKD. The V end lost 11 bases, the J end lost 8 bases, and 13 bases lay between the germline ends. This CDR3 spans 11 amino acids. CDR3 residues: CAHPAEDEQFF. In DNA form, the CDR3 reads TGTGCCCACCCGGCGGAGGATGAGCAGTTCTTC.

The CDR3, as DNA: TGTGCCAGCAGCGTCCTTGGGACAGGGGGCAGCACCGGGGAGCTGTTTTTT. This translates into CASSVLGTGGSTGELFF. This chain connects TRBV9 to TRBJ2-2, with 12 bases identical to TRBD1. Germline-derived CDR1 and CDR2 are SGDLS and YYNGEE. The CDR3 sequence is 17 residues long. Unmatched junction bases numbered 6, after V lost 2 bases and J lost 4 bases.

The J gene is TRBJ1-1, the V gene TRBV4-1; weak D call: TRBD1 (5 bases). With 2 bases removed from V and 8 bases from J, the gap between germline ends came to 12 bases. CDR1 and CDR2 from the germline V gene are MGHRA and YSYEKL. The CDR3 has 13 residues. CDR3 DNA: TGCGCCAGCAGCCAAAACCGGGGACTAGAAGCTTTCTTT. Amino acid sequence: CASSQNRGLEAFF.

The DNA for the CDR3 is TGTGCCAGCAGTCGACAGGGGGCAGGCTCCTACGAGCAGTACTTC. Its protein is CASSRQGAGSYEQYF. The chain carries TRBV12-3 or TRBV12-4 and TRBJ2-7; 10 nucleotides agree with TRBD1. CDR3 length: 15 amino acids. J was trimmed by 0 bases and V by 5 bases; bases with no gene match: 4.

This sequence joins TRBV15 and TRBJ2-7; 7 bases are shared with TRBD1. V dropped 4 bases and J dropped 0; count of bases not matched to a gene: 3. Germline CDR1 is LNHNV and CDR2 is YYDKDF (reference sequence). The CDR3 runs 14 residues. The chain's CDR3 is CATSTRQGSYEQYV. CDR3 bases: TGTGCCACCAGCACTCGACAGGGCTCCTACGAGCAGTACGTC.